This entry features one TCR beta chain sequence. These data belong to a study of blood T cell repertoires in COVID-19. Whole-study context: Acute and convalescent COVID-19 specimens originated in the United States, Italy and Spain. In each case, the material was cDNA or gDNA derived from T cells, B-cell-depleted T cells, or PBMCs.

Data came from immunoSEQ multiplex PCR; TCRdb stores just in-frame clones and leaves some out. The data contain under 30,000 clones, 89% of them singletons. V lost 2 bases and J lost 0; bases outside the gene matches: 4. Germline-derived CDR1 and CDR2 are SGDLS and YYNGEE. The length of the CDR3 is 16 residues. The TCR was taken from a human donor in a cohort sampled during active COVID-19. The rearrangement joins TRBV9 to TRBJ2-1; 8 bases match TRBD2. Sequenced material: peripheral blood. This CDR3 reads CASSVGLAGSYNEQFF. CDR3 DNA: TGTGCCAGCAGCGTCGGTCTAGCGGGCTCCTACAATGAGCAGTTCTTC. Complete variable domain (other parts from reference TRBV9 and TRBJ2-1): DSGVTQTPKHLITATGQRVTLRCSPRSGDLSVYWYQQSLDQGLQFLIQYYNGEERAKGNILERFSAQQFPDLHSELNLSSLELGDSALYFCASSVGLAGSYNEQFFGPGTRLTVL.